The rows below give T cell receptor beta chains drawn from one sample of a study of cytomegalovirus exposure and HLA in healthy donors. TCRdb's copy holds only in-frame clones and misses some; the assay was immunoSEQ multiplex PCR. The sample lists about 100,000 clones, under 80% occurring once. The specimen sequenced was PBMCs. These receptors all come from a woman younger than 35 in good health and CMV-seropositive. Each CDR3 is given with its conserved first and last residue. The D gene is left open where the match is weak. Some rows mark clone size as missing; the rest say once, few, many or name a class of expanded clone.

V gene,D gene,J gene,clone size,CDR3 protein,CDR3 DNA
TRBV7-3,NA,TRBJ2-1,NA,CASSSLASEQFF,TGTGCCAGCAGCTCCCTGGCTTCTGAGCAGTTCTTC
TRBV28,NA,TRBJ1-4,NA,CASSLFGGPVKKLFF,TGTGCCAGCAGTTTATTCGGAGGCCCAGTGAAAAAGCTGTTTTTT
TRBV7-3,NA,TRBJ2-7,NA,CASSSGGGYEQYF,TGTGCCAGCAGCTCGGGGGGCGGCTACGAGCAGTACTTC
TRBV28,TRBD1,TRBJ2-4,NA,CASHTGGGWDIQYF,TGTGCCAGCCACACAGGGGGCGGTTGGGACATTCAGTACTTC
TRBV6-6,NA,TRBJ1-1,few,CASSPGTLNTEAFF,TGTGCCAGCAGCCCCGGGACTTTAAACACTGAAGCTTTCTTT
TRBV18,NA,TRBJ2-7,once,CASGDNSYEQYF,TGTGCCAGCGGTGACAACTCCTACGAGCAGTACTTC
TRBV11-2,NA,TRBJ1-2,NA,CASSLDRVRGYTF,TGTGCCAGCAGCTTAGACAGGGTCAGAGGCTACACCTTC
TRBV5-1,NA,TRBJ2-2,NA,CASSLAGAETGELFF,TGCGCCAGCAGCTTGGCGGGAGCGGAAACCGGGGAGCTGTTTTTT
TRBV18,TRBD2,TRBJ2-5,few,CASSRTSGKETQYF,TGTGCCAGCTCACGGACTAGCGGGAAGGAGACCCAGTACTTC
TRBV5-7,TRBD1,TRBJ2-7,NA,CASSRDRYWDVPYEQYF,TGTGCCAGCAGCCGGGACAGGTACTGGGATGTACCCTACGAGCAGTACTTC
TRBV4-1,TRBD2,TRBJ2-5,NA,CASSQLGTSGRAVETQYF,TGCGCCAGCAGCCAACTCGGGACTAGCGGGAGGGCGGTAGAGACCCAGTACTTC
TRBV4-2,NA,TRBJ2-1,NA,CASSQLDYYNEQFF,TGTGCCAGCAGCCAACTTGACTATTACAATGAGCAGTTCTTC
TRBV5-6,NA,TRBJ2-5,NA,CASSGRRGAGETQYF,TGTGCCAGCAGCGGCAGACGGGGGGCCGGGGAGACCCAGTACTTC
TRBV20-1,NA,TRBJ1-2,NA,CSVETNYGYTF,TGCAGCGTAGAAACTAACTATGGCTACACCTTC
TRBV27,NA,TRBJ1-2,NA,CASRDSYGYSF,TGTGCCAGCAGGGACAGCTATGGCTACTCCTTC
TRBV19,NA,TRBJ2-5,NA,CASSIDDNAAQETQYF,TGTGCCAGTAGTATAGATGATAACGCCGCGCAAGAGACCCAGTACTTC
TRBV29-1,NA,TRBJ2-5,NA,CSVESSGPGEQYF,TGCAGCGTTGAATCCAGCGGGCCGGGTGAGCAGTACTTC
TRBV19,TRBD1,TRBJ2-7,NA,CASSRLQGASYEQYF,TGTGCCAGTAGCCGATTACAGGGGGCCTCCTACGAGCAGTACTTC
TRBV27,TRBD1,TRBJ2-7,NA,CASSLYRGHEQYF,TGTGCCAGCAGTTTATACAGGGGGCACGAGCAGTACTTC
TRBV19,NA,TRBJ2-5,NA,CASSIDGGYQETQYF,TGTGCCAGTAGTATAGACGGCGGGTACCAAGAGACCCAGTACTTC
TRBV5-1,NA,TRBJ1-1,NA,CASRTGWGTEAFF,TGCGCCAGCAGAACAGGGTGGGGCACTGAAGCTTTCTTT